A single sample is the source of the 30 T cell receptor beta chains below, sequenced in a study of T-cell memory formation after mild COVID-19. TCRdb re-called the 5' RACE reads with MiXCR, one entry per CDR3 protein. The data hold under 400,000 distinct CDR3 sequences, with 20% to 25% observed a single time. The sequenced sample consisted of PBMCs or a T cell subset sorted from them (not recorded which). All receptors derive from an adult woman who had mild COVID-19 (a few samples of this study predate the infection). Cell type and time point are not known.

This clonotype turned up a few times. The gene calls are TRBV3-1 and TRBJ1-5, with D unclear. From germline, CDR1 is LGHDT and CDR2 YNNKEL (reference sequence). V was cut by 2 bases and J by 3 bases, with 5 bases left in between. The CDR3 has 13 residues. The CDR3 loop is CASSQSPNQPQHF. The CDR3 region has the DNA TGTGCCAGCAGCCAAAGCCCCAATCAGCCCCAGCATTTT.

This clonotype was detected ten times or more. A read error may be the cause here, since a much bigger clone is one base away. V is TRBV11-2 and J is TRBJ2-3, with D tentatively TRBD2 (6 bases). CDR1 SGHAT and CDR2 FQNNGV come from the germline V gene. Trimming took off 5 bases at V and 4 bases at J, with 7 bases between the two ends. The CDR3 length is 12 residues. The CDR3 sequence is CASSPSADTQYF. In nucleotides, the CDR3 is TGTGCCAGCAGCCCTAGCGCAGATACGCAGTATTTT. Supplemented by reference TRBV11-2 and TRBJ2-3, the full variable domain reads EAGVAQSPRYKIIEKRQSVAFWCNPISGHATLYWYQQILGQGPKLLIQFQNNGVVDDSQLPKDRFSAERLKGVDSTLKIQPAKLEDSAVYLCASSPSADTQYFGPGTRLTVL.

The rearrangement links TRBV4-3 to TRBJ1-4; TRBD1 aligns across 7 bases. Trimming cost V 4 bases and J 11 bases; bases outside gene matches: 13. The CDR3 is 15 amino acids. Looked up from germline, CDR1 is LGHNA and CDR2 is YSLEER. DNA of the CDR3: TGCGCCAGCAGCCGACGGACAGGCCATAACGGGAAACTGTTTTTT. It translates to CASSRRTGHNGKLFF.

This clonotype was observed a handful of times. The CDR3 region has the DNA TGTGCCAGCAGCGTCACTGGGAACTATGGCTACACCTTC. It encodes CASSVTGNYGYTF. The rearrangement links TRBV7-2 to TRBJ1-2; D call uncertain. Between the trimmed V and J ends, which lost 5 bases and 2 bases, there was a span of 9 bases. The CDR3 has 13 residues. Looked up from germline, CDR1 is SGHTA and CDR2 is FQGNSA.

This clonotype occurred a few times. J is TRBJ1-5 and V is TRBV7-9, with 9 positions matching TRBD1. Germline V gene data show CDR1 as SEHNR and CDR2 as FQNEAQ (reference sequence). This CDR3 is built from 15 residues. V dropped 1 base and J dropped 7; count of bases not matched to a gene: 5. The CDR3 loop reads CASSLGGQGLQPQHF. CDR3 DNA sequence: TGTGCCAGCAGCTTAGGAGGACAGGGGCTACAGCCCCAGCATTTT.

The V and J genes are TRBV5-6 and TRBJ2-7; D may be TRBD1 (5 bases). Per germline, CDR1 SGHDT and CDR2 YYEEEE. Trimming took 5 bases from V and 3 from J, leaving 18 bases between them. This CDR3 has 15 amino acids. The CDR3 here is CASSLVVGELYEQYF. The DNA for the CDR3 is TGTGCCAGCAGTCTTGTAGTAGGGGAACTCTACGAGCAGTACTTC.

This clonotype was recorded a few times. The CDR3 DNA reads as TGTGCCAGCAGCTTGACAGGGGGCGAGGTCTATGGCTACACCTTC. Its protein is CASSLTGGEVYGYTF. The V call is TRBV5-5, the J call TRBJ1-2; 9 bases match TRBD1. The CDR3 runs to 15 residues. Germline V CDR1 and CDR2: SGHKS, YYEKEE (reference sequence). The V segment lost 1 base and the J segment 4 bases; nucleotides outside the gene matches: 5.

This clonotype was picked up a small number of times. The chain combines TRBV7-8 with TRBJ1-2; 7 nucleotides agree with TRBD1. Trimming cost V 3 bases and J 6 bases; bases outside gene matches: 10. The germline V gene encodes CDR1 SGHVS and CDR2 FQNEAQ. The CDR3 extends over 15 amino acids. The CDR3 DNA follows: TGTGCCAGCAGCTTTAGGACAGGCTTTCGGGATGGCTACACCTTC. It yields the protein CASSFRTGFRDGYTF.

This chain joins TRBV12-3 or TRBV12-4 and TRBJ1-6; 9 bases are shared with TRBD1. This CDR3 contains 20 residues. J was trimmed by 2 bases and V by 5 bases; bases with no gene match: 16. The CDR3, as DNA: TGTGCCAGCAGTCCGGACCTGGGACAGGGAGGTTCTGCCTATAATTCACCCCTCCACTTT. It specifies CASSPDLGQGGSAYNSPLHF.

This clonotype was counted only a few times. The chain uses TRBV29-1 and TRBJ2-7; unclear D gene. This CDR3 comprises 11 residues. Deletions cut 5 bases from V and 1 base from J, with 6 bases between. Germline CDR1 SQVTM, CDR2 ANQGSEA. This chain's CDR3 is CSVLQSYEQYF. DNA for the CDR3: TGCAGCGTTCTACAGTCCTACGAGCAGTACTTC.

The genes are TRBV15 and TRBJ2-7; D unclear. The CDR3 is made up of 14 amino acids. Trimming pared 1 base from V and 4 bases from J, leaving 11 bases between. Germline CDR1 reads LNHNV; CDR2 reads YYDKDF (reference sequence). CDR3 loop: CATSRGLEIYEQYF. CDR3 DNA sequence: TGTGCCACCAGCAGAGGCCTAGAAATATACGAGCAGTACTTC.

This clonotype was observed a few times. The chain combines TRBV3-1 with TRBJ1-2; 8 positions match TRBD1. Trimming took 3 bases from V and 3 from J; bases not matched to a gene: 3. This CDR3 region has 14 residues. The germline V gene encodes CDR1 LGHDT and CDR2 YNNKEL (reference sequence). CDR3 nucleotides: TGTGCCAGCAGCCACCGGGACAGGCACTATGGCTACACCTTC. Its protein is CASSHRDRHYGYTF.

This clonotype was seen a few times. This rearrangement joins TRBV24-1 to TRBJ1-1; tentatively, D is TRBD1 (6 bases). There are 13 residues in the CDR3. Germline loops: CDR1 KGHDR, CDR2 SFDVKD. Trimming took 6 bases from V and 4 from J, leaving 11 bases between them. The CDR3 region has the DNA TGTGCCACCAGTCCAGGGGCTGGCACTGAAGCTTTCTTT. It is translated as CATSPGAGTEAFF.

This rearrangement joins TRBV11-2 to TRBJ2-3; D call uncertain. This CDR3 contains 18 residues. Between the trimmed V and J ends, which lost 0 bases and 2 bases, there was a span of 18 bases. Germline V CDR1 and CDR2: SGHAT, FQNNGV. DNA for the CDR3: TGTGCCAGCAGCTTAGATTTTGCGCTTAGAGAAGACACAGATACGCAGTATTTT. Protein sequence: CASSLDFALREDTDTQYF.

The CDR3 nucleotides read TGTGCCATCAGTGATTTACAGGGGGGTCGATCCGAGCAGTACTTC. It translates to CAISDLQGGRSEQYF. The chain uses TRBV10-3 and TRBJ2-7, with 8 bases fitting TRBD1. Trimming cost V 3 bases and J 6 bases; bases outside gene matches: 10. Per the germline V gene, CDR1 is ENHRY and CDR2 is SYGVKD. CDR3 length equals 15 residues.

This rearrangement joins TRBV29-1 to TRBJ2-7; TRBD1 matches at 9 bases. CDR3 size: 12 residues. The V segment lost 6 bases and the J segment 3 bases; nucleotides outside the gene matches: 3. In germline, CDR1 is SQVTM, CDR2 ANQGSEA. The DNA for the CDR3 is TGCAGCGTCGGGACAGGGTACTACGAGCAGTACTTC. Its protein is CSVGTGYYEQYF.

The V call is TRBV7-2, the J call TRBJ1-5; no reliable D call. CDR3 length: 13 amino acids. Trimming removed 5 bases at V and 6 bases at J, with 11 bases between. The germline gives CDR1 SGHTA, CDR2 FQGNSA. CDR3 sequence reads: CASSHGKFQPQHF. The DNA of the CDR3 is TGTGCCAGCAGCCACGGGAAATTTCAGCCCCAGCATTTT.

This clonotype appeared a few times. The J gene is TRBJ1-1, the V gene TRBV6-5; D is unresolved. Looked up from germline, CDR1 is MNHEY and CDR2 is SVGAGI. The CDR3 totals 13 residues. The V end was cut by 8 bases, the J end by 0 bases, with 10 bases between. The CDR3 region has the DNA TGTGCCAGCTGGGTTAGCCTGAACACTGAAGCTTTCTTT. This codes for CASWVSLNTEAFF.

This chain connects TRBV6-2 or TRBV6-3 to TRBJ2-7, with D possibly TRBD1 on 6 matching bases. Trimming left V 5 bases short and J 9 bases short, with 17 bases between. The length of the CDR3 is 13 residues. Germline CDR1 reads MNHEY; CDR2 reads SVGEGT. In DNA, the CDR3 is TGTGCCAGCAGTCAAGGACAGACCACAGGGCAGTACTTC. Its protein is CASSQGQTTGQYF.

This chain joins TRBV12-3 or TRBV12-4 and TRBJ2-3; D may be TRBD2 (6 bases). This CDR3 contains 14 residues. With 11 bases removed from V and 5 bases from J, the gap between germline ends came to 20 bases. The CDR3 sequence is CAVLRGTPRDTQYF. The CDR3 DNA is TGTGCCGTACTCCGCGGGACGCCTCGAGATACGCAGTATTTT.

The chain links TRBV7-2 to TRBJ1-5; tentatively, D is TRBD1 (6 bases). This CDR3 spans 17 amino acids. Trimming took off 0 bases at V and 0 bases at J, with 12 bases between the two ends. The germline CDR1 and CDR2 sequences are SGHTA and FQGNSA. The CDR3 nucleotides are TGTGCCAGCAGCTTAGCTAACAGGGATATTAGCAATCAGCCCCAGCATTTT. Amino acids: CASSLANRDISNQPQHF.

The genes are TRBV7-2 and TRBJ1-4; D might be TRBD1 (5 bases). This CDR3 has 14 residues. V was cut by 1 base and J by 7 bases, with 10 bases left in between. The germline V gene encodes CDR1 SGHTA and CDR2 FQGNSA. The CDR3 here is CASSLVAGSEKLFF. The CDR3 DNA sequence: TGTGCCAGCAGCTTAGTGGCAGGGAGTGAAAAACTGTTTTTT.

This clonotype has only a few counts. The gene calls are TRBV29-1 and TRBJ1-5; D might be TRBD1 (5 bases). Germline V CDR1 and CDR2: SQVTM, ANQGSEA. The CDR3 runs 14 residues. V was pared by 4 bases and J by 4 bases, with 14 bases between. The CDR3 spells CSVAEGKGNQPQHF. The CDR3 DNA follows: TGCAGCGTTGCGGAGGGGAAGGGGAATCAGCCCCAGCATTTT.

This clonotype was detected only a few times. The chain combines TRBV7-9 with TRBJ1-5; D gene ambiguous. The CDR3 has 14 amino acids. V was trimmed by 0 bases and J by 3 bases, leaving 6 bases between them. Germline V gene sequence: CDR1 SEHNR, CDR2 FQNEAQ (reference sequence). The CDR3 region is CASSLAIANQPQHF. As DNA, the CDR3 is TGTGCCAGCAGCTTAGCGATTGCCAATCAGCCCCAGCATTTT.

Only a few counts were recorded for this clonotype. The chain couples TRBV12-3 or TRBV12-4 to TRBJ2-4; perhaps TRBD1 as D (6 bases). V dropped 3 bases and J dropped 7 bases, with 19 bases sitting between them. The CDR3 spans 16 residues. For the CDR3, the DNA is TGTGCCAGCAGTTTCCCGACAGGCCTCGGCCAGAACATTCAGTACTTC. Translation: CASSFPTGLGQNIQYF.

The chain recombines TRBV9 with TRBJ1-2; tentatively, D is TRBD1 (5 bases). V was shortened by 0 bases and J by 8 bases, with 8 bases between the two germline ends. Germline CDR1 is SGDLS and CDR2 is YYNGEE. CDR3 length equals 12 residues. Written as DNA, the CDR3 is TGTGCCAGCAGCGTAGGTTGGGGCGGCTACACCTTC. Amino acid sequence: CASSVGWGGYTF. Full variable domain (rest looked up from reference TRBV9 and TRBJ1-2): DSGVTQTPKHLITATGQRVTLRCSPRSGDLSVYWYQQSLDQGLQFLIQYYNGEERAKGNILERFSAQQFPDLHSELNLSSLELGDSALYFCASSVGWGGYTFGSGTRLTVV.

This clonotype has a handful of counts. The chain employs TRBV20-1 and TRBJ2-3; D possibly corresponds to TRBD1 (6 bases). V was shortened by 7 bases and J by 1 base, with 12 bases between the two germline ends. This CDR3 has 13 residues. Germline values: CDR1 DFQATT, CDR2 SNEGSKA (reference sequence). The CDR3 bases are TGCAGTGTCGCTAAGGGGGGCACAGATACGCAGTATTTT. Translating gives CSVAKGGTDTQYF.

The CDR3 loop reads CASSTSQGLIGGELFF. As DNA, the CDR3 is TGTGCCAGCAGCACGAGCCAGGGACTAATCGGCGGGGAGCTGTTTTTT. The chain is built from TRBV9 and TRBJ2-2, with TRBD2 identical over 7 bases. V lost 4 bases, J lost 7 bases, and 13 bases stayed unmatched. In germline, CDR1 is SGDLS, CDR2 YYNGEE. The CDR3 has 16 residues. Supplemented by reference TRBV9 and TRBJ2-2, the full variable domain reads DSGVTQTPKHLITATGQRVTLRCSPRSGDLSVYWYQQSLDQGLQFLIQYYNGEERAKGNILERFSAQQFPDLHSELNLSSLELGDSALYFCASSTSQGLIGGELFFGEGSRLTVL.

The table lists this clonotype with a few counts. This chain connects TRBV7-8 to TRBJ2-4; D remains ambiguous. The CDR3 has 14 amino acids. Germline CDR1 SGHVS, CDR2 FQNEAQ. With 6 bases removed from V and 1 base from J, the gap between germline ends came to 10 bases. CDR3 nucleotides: TGTGCCAGCAGTTTTGGAAACGCCAAAAACATTCAGTACTTC. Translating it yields CASSFGNAKNIQYF.

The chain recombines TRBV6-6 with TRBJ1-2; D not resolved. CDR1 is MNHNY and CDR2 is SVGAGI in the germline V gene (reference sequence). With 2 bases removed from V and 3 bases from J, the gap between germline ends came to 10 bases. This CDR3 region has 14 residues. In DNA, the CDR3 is TGTGCCAGCAGTTACGATGGGGAAGACTATGGCTACACCTTC. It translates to CASSYDGEDYGYTF.